These T cell receptor beta chains were read from a single sample in a study of identical twins. In TCRdb, the 5' RACE reads were re-called with MiXCR into one record per CDR3 protein. The profile shows around 670,000 distinct CDR3 sequences, approximately 6.1% of them singletons. Sequenced sample: naive T cells sorted from blood. These receptors all stem from a man aged 18 to 30 in good health. CDR3s include the opening cysteine and the closing phenylalanine or tryptophan.

v_call: TRBV7-2; cdr3_aa: CASSLLDQTSTDTQYF
v_call: TRBV30; cdr3_aa: CACDSGTYNEQFF
v_call: TRBV4-3; cdr3_aa: CASSQESRSAYEQYF
v_call: TRBV11-2; cdr3_aa: CASSSTSGRWPEQFF
v_call: TRBV20-1; cdr3_aa: CSASRGGQPQHF
v_call: TRBV25-1; cdr3_aa: CASSESRGLNNEQFF
v_call: TRBV9; cdr3_aa: CASSATGTSTDTQYF
v_call: TRBV12-3/TRBV12-4; cdr3_aa: CASSLVGLGGTQYF
v_call: TRBV5-1; cdr3_aa: CASSSKTGTGDEQFF
v_call: TRBV29-1; cdr3_aa: CSVEEGMGAKSSYNEQFF
v_call: TRBV5-1; cdr3_aa: CASRDRVTDTQYF
v_call: TRBV5-5; cdr3_aa: CASSLAMRAGQETQYF
v_call: TRBV7-2; cdr3_aa: CASRLRGGGDSPLHF
v_call: TRBV5-6; cdr3_aa: CASSSSGTFYSYEQYF
v_call: TRBV5-1; cdr3_aa: CASSSGTGSETQYF
v_call: TRBV29-1; cdr3_aa: CSVVHREYF
v_call: TRBV20-1; cdr3_aa: CSARGEGQINEKLFF
v_call: TRBV12-5; cdr3_aa: CASGLAEIAGGPLQFF
v_call: TRBV5-6; cdr3_aa: CASRTKGATYNEQFF
v_call: TRBV5-1; cdr3_aa: CASSLDTNTEAFF
v_call: TRBV27; cdr3_aa: CASSLSGRVNNEQFF
v_call: TRBV12-3/TRBV12-4; cdr3_aa: CASSSTSVQGTQYF
v_call: TRBV12-3/TRBV12-4; cdr3_aa: CASSFGFYGYTF
v_call: TRBV12-3/TRBV12-4; cdr3_aa: CASSFAENIQYF
v_call: TRBV29-1; cdr3_aa: CSGTQGGDEQFF
v_call: TRBV19; cdr3_aa: CASSMGPGGTEAFF
v_call: TRBV11-2; cdr3_aa: CASSLIRGSTDTQYF
v_call: TRBV27; cdr3_aa: CASGWWGQGYTGELFF
v_call: TRBV6-1; cdr3_aa: CASRLGTGRSEQFF
v_call: TRBV12-3/TRBV12-4; cdr3_aa: CASSGTGRPLTF
v_call: TRBV5-1; cdr3_aa: CASSLQQGASETQYF
v_call: TRBV30; cdr3_aa: CAWSEAGANVLTF
v_call: TRBV20-1; cdr3_aa: CSASEPGFQPQHF
v_call: TRBV6-2/TRBV6-3; cdr3_aa: CASRPLGGRWYEQYF
v_call: TRBV2; cdr3_aa: CASPLSAYNEQFF
v_call: TRBV29-1; cdr3_aa: CSVGPGTSGHNEQFF
v_call: TRBV27; cdr3_aa: CASSSYGRFAYNEQFF
v_call: TRBV19; cdr3_aa: CASSTQGSNQPQHF
v_call: TRBV7-2; cdr3_aa: CASSARQGTTEAFF
v_call: TRBV11-2; cdr3_aa: CASSPRMGTSAYNEQFF
v_call: TRBV5-1; cdr3_aa: CASSYLGREGETQYF
v_call: TRBV29-1; cdr3_aa: CSADGLAAYNEQFF
v_call: TRBV19; cdr3_aa: CASSIWTKSSYNEQFF
v_call: TRBV4-1; cdr3_aa: CASSQIAGKNIQYF
v_call: TRBV6-5; cdr3_aa: CASSYSTGRVNEQFF